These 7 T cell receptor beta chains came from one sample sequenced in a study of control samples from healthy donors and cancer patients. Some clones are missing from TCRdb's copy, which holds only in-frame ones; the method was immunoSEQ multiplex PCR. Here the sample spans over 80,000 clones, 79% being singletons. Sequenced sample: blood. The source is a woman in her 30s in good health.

CDR3 coding DNA: TGTGCTAGTGGTTTCGGGAACACCATATATTTT. It is translated as CASGFGNTIYF. V usage is TRBV12-5 and J usage is TRBJ1-3, with no clear D. Per germline, CDR1 LGHNT and CDR2 FRNRAP. CDR3 size: 11 residues. Trimming took off 3 bases at V and 7 bases at J, with 4 bases between the two ends.

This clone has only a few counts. The CDR3 nucleotides are TGTGCCACCAGTGTTAGGGACAGGGTTACCGGGGAGCTGTTTTTT. Translating it yields CATSVRDRVTGELFF. This sequence joins TRBV24-1 and TRBJ2-2; 9 nucleotides line up with TRBD1. Germline CDR1 and CDR2: KGHDR and SFDVKD. This CDR3 spans 15 amino acids. Unmatched junction bases numbered 5, after V lost 5 bases and J lost 5 bases.

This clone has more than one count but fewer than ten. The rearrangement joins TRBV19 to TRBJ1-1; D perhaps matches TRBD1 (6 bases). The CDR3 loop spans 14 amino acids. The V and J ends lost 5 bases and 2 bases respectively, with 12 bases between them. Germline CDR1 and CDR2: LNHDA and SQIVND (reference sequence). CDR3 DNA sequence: TGTGCCAGTAGTCTTCACAGGGAAAACACTGAAGCTTTCTTT. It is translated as CASSLHRENTEAFF.

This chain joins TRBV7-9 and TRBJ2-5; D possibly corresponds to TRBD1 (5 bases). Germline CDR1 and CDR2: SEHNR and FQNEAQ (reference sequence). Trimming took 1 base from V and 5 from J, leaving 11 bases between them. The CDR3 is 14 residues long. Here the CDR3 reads CASSLDARVETQYF. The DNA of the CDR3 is TGTGCCAGCAGCTTAGATGCCAGGGTGGAGACCCAGTACTTC.

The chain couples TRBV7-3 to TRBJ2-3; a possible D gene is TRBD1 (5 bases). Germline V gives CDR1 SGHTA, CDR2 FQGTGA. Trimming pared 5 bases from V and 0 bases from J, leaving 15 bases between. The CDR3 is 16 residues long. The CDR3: CASSAFDSPSTDTQYF. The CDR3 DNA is TGTGCCAGCAGCGCGTTCGACAGTCCTAGCACAGATACGCAGTATTTT.

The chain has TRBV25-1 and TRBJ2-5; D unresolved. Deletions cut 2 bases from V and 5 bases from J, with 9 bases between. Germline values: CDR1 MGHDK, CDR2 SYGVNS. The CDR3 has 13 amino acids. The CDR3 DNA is TGTGCCAGCAGTGAAATGGCAGTGGAGACCCAGTACTTC. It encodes CASSEMAVETQYF.

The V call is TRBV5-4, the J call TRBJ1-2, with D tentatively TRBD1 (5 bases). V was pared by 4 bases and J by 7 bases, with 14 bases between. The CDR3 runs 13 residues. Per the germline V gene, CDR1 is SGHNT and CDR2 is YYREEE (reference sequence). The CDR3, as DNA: TGTGCCAGCAGCCTACAGGAAGTCTTTGGCTACACCTTC. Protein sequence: CASSLQEVFGYTF.